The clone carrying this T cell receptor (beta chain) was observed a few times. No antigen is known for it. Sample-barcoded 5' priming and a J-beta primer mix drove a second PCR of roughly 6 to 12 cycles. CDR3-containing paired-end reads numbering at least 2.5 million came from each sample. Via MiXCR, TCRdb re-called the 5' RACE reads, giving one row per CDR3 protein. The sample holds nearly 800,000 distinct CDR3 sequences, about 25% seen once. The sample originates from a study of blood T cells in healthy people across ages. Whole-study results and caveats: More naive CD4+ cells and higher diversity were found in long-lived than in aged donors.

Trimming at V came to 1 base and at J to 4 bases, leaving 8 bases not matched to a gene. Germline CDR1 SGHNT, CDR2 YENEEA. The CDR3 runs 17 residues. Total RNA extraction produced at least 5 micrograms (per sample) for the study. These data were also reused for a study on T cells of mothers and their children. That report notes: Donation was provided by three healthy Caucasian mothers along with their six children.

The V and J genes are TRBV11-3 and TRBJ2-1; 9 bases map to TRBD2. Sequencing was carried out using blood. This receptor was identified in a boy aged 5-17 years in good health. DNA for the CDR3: TGTGCCAGCAGCTTAGGACCTGGTGCGGGAGGGTACAATGAGCAGTTCTTC. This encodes CASSLGPGAGGYNEQFF. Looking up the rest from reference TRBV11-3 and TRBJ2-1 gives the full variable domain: EAGVVQSPRYKIIEKKQPVAFWCNPISGHNTLYWYLQNLGQGPELLIRYENEEAVDDSQLPKDRFSAERLKGVDSTLKIQPAELGDSAVYLCASSLGPGAGGYNEQFFGPGTRLTVL.